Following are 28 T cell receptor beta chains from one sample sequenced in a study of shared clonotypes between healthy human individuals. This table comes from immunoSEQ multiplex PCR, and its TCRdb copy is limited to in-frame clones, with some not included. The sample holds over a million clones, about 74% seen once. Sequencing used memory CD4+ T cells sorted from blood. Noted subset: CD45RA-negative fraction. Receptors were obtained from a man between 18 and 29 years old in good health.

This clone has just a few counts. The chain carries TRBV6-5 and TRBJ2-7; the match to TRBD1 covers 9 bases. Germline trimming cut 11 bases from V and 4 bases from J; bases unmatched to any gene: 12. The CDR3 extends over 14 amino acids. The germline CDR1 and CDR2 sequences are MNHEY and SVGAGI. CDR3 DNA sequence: TGTGCCGCAGGGACCGGGACAGGGACGTACGAGCAGTACTTC. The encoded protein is CAAGTGTGTYEQYF.

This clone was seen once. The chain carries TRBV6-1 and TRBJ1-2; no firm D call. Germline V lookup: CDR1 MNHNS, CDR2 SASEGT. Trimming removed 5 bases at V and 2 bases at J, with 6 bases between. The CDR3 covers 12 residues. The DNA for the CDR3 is TGTGCCAGCAGTCAGGCCAACTATGGCTACACCTTC. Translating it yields CASSQANYGYTF.

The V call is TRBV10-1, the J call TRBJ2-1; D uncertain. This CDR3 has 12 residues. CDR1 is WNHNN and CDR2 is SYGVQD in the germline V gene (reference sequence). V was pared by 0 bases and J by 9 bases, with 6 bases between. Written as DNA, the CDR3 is TGCGCCAGCAGTGAGTCGTGGGGTGAGCAGTTCTTC. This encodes CASSESWGEQFF.

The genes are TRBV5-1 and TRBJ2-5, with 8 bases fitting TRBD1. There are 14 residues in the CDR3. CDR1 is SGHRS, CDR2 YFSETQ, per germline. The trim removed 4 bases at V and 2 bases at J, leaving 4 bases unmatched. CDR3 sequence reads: CASSRGTGQETQYF. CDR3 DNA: TGCGCCAGCAGCCGGGGGACAGGACAAGAGACCCAGTACTTC.

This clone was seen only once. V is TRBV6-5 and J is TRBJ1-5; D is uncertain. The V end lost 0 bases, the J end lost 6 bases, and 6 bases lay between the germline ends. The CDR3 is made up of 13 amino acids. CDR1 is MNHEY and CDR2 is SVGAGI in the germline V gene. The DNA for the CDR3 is TGTGCCAGCAGTTACTCGAGGGTTCAGCCCCAGCATTTT. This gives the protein CASSYSRVQPQHF.

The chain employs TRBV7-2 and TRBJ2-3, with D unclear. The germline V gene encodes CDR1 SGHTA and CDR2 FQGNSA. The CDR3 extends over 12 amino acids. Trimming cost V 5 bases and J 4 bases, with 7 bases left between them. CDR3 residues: CASSQRADTQYF. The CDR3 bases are TGTGCCAGCAGCCAAAGGGCAGATACGCAGTATTTT.

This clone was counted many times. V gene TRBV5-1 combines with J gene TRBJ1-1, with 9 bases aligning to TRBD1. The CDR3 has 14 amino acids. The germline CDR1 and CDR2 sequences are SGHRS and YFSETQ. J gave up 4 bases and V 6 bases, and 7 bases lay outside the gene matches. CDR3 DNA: TGCGCCAGCACCGTGGGACAGGGAGGCACTGAAGCTTTCTTT. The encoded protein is CASTVGQGGTEAFF.

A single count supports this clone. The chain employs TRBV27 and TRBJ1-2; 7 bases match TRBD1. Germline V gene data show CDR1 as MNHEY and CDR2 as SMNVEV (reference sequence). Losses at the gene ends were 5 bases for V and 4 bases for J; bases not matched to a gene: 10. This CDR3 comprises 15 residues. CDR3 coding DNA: TGTGCCAGCAGTAGACGACAGGGTCTTGGCTATGGCTACACCTTC. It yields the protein CASSRRQGLGYGYTF.

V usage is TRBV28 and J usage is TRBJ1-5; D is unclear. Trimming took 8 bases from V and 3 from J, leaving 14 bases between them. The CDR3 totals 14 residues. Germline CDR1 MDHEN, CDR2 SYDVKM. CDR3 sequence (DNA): TGTGCCAGCCTCGAATCTCAGATCAATCAGCCCCAGCATTTT. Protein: CASLESQINQPQHF.

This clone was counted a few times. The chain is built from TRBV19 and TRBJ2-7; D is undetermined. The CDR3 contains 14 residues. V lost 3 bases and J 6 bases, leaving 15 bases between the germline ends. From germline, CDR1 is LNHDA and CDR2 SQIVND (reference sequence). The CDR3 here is CASSIGVFEGEQYF. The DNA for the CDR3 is TGTGCCAGTAGTATTGGGGTTTTTGAAGGCGAGCAGTACTTC.

The CDR3 sequence is CAWSAGQLRGIQYF. Here the CDR3 DNA reads TGTGCCTGGAGTGCAGGACAGTTAAGAGGCATTCAGTACTTC. This chain uses TRBV30 with TRBJ2-4, with a possible D match to TRBD1 (6 bases). Germline V gene lookup returns CDR1 GTSNPN and CDR2 SVGIG (reference sequence). The germline V and J ends were trimmed by 1 base and 9 bases, with 16 bases remaining between them. The CDR3 length is 14 residues.

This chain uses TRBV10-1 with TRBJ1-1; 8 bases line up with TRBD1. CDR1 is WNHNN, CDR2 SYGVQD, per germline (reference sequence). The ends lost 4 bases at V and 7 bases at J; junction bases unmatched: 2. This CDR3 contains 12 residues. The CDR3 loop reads CASSGGTGEAFF. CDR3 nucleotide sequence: TGCGCCAGCAGTGGAGGGACAGGTGAAGCTTTCTTT.

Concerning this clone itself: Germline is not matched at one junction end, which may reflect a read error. CDR3 coding DNA: TGTGCTAGCAGCCCAGGGATCGCAAACACCGGGGAGCTGTTTTTT. The encoded protein is CASSPGIANTGELFF. The chain joins TRBV7-7 to TRBJ2-2, with a tentative D call TRBD1 (5 bases). Germline CDR1 SSHAT, CDR2 FNYEAQ (reference sequence). The CDR3 loop spans 15 amino acids.

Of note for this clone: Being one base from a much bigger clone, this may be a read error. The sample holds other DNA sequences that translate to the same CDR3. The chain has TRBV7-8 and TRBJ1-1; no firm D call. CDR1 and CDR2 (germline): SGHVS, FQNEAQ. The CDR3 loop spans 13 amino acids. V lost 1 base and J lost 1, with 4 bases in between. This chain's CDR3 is CASSLGRNTEAFF. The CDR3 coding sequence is TGTGCCAGCAGCTTAGGCCGGAACACTGAAGCTTTCTTT. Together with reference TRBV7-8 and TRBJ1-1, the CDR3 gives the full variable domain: GAGVSQSPRYKVAKRGQDVALRCDPISGHVSLFWYQQALGQGPEFLTYFQNEAQLDKSGLPSDRFFAERPEGSVSTLKIQRTQQEDSAVYLCASSLGRNTEAFFGQGTRLTVV.

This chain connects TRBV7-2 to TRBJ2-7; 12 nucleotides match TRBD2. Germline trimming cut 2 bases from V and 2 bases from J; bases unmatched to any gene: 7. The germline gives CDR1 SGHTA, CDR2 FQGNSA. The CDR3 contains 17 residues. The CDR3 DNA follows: TGTGCCAGCAGCTTAACTAGCGGGGGGACTAAAACCTACGAGCAGTACTTC. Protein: CASSLTSGGTKTYEQYF.

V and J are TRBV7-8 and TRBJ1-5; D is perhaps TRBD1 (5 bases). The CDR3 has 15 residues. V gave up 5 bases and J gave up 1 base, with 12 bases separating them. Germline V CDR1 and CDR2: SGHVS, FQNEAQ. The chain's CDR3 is CASSIQGGSNQPQHF. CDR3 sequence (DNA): TGTGCCAGCAGCATTCAGGGTGGGAGCAATCAGCCCCAGCATTTT.

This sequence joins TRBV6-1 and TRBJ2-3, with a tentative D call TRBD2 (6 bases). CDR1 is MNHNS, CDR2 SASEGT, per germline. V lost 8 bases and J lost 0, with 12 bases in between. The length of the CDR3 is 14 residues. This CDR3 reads CASRGTLSTDTQYF. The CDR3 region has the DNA TGTGCCAGCCGGGGGACCCTTAGCACAGATACGCAGTATTTT.

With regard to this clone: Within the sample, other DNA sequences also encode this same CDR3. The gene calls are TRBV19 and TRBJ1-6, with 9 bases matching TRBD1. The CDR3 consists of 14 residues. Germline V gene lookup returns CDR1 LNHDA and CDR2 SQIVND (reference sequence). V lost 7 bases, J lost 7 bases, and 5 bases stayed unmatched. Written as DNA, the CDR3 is TGTGCCAGTACGTCCGGGACAGGGAATTCACCCCTCCACTTT. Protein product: CASTSGTGNSPLHF.

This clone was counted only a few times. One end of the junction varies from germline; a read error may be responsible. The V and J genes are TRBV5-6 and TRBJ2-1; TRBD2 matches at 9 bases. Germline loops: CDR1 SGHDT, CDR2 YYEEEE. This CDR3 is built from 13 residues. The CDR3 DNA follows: TGTGCCAGCAGCTTGAGGCTAGCGGGAACGAAGATCTTC. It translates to CASSLRLAGTKIF.

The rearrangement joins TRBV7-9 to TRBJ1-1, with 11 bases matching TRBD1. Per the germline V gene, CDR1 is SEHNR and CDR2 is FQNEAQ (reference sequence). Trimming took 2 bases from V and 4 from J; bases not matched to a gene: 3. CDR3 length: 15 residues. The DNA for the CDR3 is TGTGCCAGCAGCTTAACGGGACAGGGGGGCACTGAAGCTTTCTTT. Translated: CASSLTGQGGTEAFF.

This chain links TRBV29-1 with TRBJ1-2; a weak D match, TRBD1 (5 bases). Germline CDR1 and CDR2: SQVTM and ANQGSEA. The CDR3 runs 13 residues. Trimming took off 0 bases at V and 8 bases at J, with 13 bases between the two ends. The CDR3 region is CSVEDADRVGYTF. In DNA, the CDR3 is TGCAGCGTTGAAGATGCCGACAGAGTGGGCTACACCTTC.

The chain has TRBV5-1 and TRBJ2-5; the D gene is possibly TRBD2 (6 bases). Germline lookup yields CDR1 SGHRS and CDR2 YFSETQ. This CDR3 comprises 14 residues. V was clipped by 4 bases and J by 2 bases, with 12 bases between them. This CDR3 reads CASSRDGGQETQYF. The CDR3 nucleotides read TGCGCCAGCAGCCGGGACGGGGGACAAGAGACCCAGTACTTC.

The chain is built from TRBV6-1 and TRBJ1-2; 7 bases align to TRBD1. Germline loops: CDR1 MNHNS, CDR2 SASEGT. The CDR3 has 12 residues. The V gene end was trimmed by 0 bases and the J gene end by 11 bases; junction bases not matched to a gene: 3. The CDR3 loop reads CASSEAGQLYTF. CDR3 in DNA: TGTGCCAGCAGTGAAGCGGGACAGTTATACACCTTC.

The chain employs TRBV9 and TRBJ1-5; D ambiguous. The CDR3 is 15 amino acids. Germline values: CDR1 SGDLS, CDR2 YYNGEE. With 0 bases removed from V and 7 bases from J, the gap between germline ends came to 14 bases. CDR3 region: CASSVGPGRGQPQHF. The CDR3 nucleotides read TGTGCCAGCAGCGTAGGGCCAGGTCGAGGGCAGCCCCAGCATTTT.

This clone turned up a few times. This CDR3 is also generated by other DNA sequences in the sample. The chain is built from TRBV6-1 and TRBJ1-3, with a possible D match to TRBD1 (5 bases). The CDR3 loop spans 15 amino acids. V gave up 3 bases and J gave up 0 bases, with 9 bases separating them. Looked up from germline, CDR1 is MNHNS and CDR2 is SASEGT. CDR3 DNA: TGTGCCAGCAGTGAGGGGCCGTACTCTGGAAACACCATATATTTT. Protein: CASSEGPYSGNTIYF.

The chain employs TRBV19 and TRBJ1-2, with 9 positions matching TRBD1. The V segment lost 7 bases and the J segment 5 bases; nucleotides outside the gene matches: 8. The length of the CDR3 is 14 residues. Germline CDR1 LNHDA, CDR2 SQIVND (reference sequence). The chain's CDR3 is CASKRTGVDYGYTF. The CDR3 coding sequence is TGTGCCAGTAAGCGGACAGGGGTGGATTATGGCTACACCTTC. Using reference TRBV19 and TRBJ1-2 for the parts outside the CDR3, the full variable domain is DGGITQSPKYLFRKEGQNVTLSCEQNLNHDAMYWYRQDPGQGLRLIYYSQIVNDFQKGDIAEGYSVSREKKESFPLTVTSAQKNPTAFYLCASKRTGVDYGYTFGSGTRLTVV.

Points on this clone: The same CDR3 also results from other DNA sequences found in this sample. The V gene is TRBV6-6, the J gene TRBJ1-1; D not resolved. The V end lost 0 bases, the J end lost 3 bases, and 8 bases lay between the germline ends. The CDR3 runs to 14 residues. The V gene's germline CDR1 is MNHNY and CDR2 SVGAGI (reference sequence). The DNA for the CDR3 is TGTGCCAGCAGTTACTCGCCAGGAGACACTGAAGCTTTCTTT. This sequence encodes CASSYSPGDTEAFF.

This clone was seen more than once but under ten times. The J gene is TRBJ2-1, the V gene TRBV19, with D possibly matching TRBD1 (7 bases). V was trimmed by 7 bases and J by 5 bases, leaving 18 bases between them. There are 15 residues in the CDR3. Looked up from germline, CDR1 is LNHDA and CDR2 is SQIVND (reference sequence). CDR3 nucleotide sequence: TGTGCCAGTACCAGGGGGGACCTGGGGGACAATGAGCAGTTCTTC. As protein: CASTRGDLGDNEQFF. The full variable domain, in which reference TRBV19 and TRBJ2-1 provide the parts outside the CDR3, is DGGITQSPKYLFRKEGQNVTLSCEQNLNHDAMYWYRQDPGQGLRLIYYSQIVNDFQKGDIAEGYSVSREKKESFPLTVTSAQKNPTAFYLCASTRGDLGDNEQFFGPGTRLTVL.